The 15 T cell receptor beta chains below come from one sample, sequenced in a study of lymphopenia after photon versus proton radiotherapy. The repertoire was sequenced with immunoSEQ multiplex PCR; TCRdb's copy has only in-frame clones and lacks some. Of some 170,000 clones listed, 80% to 90% were seen once; the top ten hold approximately 4.6%. The sample consisted of peripheral blood, taken from a patient treated with photon-based radiotherapy. The receptors come from a man over 45 with gastric cancer.

The chain is built from TRBV25-1 and TRBJ2-7; 8 bases map to TRBD2. Germline CDR1 and CDR2: MGHDK and SYGVNS. V was pared by 7 bases and J by 3 bases, with 5 bases of the junction left unmatched. This CDR3 is built from 13 residues. CDR3 in amino acids: CASKGAGVYEQYF. In DNA form, the CDR3 reads TGTGCCAGCAAAGGAGCGGGAGTCTACGAGCAGTACTTC.

The chain uses TRBV5-8 and TRBJ1-1; D is unclear. V lost 2 bases and J lost 0, with 11 bases in between. The germline V gene encodes CDR1 SGHTS and CDR2 YDEGEE. The CDR3 covers 15 residues. The DNA for the CDR3 is TGTGCCAGCAGCTTCCGACGCGCGATGAACACTGAAGCTTTCTTT. It is translated as CASSFRRAMNTEAFF.

The chain couples TRBV7-2 to TRBJ2-3, with a possible D match to TRBD2 (6 bases). Germline V gene data show CDR1 as SGHTA and CDR2 as FQGNSA. The V end was cut by 1 base, the J end by 7 bases, with 15 bases between. There are 15 residues in the CDR3. The CDR3 sequence is CASSLGGTERYTQYF. CDR3 bases: TGTGCCAGCAGCTTAGGCGGGACTGAGCGGTATACGCAGTATTTT. Using reference TRBV7-2 and TRBJ2-3 for the parts outside the CDR3, the full variable domain is GAGVSQSPSNKVTEKGKDVELRCDPISGHTALYWYRQSLGQGLEFLIYFQGNSAPDKSGLPSDRFSAERTGGSVSTLTIQRTQQEDSAVYLCASSLGGTERYTQYFGPGTRLTVL.

The chain links TRBV30 to TRBJ2-2, with TRBD2 identical over 7 bases. J was trimmed by 4 bases and V by 4 bases; bases with no gene match: 9. This CDR3 comprises 15 residues. The germline V gene has CDR1 GTSNPN and CDR2 SVGIG (reference sequence). CDR3 DNA: TGTGCCTGGACGGGCGGGAGTCCGGTCACCGGGGAGCTGTTTTTT. The encoded protein is CAWTGGSPVTGELFF.

The chain couples TRBV6-1 to TRBJ2-7; D is unclear. The CDR3 has 15 amino acids. Trimming shortened V by 1 base and J by 6 bases, and 16 bases separated the two germline ends. Germline V CDR1 and CDR2: MNHNS, SASEGT. This CDR3 reads CASSEVQVSSSEQYF. The CDR3 DNA sequence: TGTGCCAGCAGTGAAGTGCAGGTTTCGTCGTCCGAGCAGTACTTC.

This clone was detected once. The J gene is TRBJ2-3, the V gene TRBV7-8, with no clear D. The CDR3 covers 14 residues. From germline, CDR1 is SGHVS and CDR2 FQNEAQ. V was clipped by 4 bases and J by 5 bases, with 13 bases between them. The CDR3 sequence: CASSSAGSGDTQYF. In DNA form, the CDR3 reads TGTGCCAGCAGCTCAGCAGGCTCAGGAGATACGCAGTATTTT.

CDR3 DNA sequence: TGTGCCACCAGCAGAGATAGTTCCTACGAGCAGTACTTC. This sequence encodes CATSRDSSYEQYF. V gene TRBV15 combines with J gene TRBJ2-7; D is uncertain. CDR3 length: 13 amino acids. V lost 0 bases and J lost 1, with 4 bases in between. Germline V lookup: CDR1 LNHNV, CDR2 YYDKDF (reference sequence).

This chain connects TRBV6-1 to TRBJ1-1; D is uncertain. Trimming pared 7 bases from V and 0 bases from J, leaving 9 bases between. CDR1 MNHNS and CDR2 SASEGT come from the germline V gene. The CDR3 consists of 13 residues. The CDR3, as DNA: TGTGCCAGCAAGGGCACAATGAACACTGAAGCTTTCTTT. Its protein is CASKGTMNTEAFF.

The CDR3: CASSPQGNTEAFF. CDR3 coding DNA: TGTGCCAGCAGCCCACAGGGGAACACTGAAGCTTTCTTT. The chain combines TRBV7-8 with TRBJ1-1; a possible D gene is TRBD1 (6 bases). The CDR3 runs 13 residues. V was pared by 5 bases and J by 1 base, with 8 bases between. Germline-derived CDR1 and CDR2 are SGHVS and FQNEAQ.

The chain recombines TRBV5-8 with TRBJ1-1; D gene uncertain. Trimming left V 1 base short and J 5 bases short, with 18 bases between. The germline gives CDR1 SGHTS, CDR2 YDEGEE. CDR3 length: 16 amino acids. Here the CDR3 reads CASSLWIGVVGTEAFF. The DNA of the CDR3 is TGTGCCAGCAGCTTGTGGATCGGGGTTGTAGGAACTGAAGCTTTCTTT.

J is TRBJ2-7 and V is TRBV29-1, with D maybe TRBD2 (5 bases). Germline V gene sequence: CDR1 SQVTM, CDR2 ANQGSEA. CDR3 size: 15 residues. With 3 bases removed from V and 1 base from J, the gap between germline ends came to 16 bases. In nucleotides, the CDR3 is TGCAGCGTTGAGGAGGAACACAGACCTTCCTACGAGCAGTACTTC. Protein: CSVEEEHRPSYEQYF.

This clone was found a few times. V is TRBV4-2 and J is TRBJ1-1, with D hard to call. The CDR3 has 13 residues. With 0 bases removed from V and 3 bases from J, the gap between germline ends came to 5 bases. The germline gives CDR1 LGHNA, CDR2 YNFKEQ. The CDR3 nucleotides are TGTGCCAGCAGCCAAGATCTGGACACTGAAGCTTTCTTT. Translation: CASSQDLDTEAFF.

This clone was counted a single time. J is TRBJ2-1 and V is TRBV9; no firm D call. V lost 4 bases and J lost 7, with 18 bases in between. The CDR3 contains 15 residues. Germline V CDR1 and CDR2: SGDLS, YYNGEE. CDR3 nucleotides: TGTGCCAGCAGCTCCGGACCCCACGCCGGGAATGAGCAGTTCTTC. Translation gives CASSSGPHAGNEQFF.

This clone has a single count. The chain uses TRBV5-6 and TRBJ2-1, with a tentative D call TRBD2 (5 bases). V was pared by 0 bases and J by 8 bases, with 18 bases between. Germline V gene lookup returns CDR1 SGHDT and CDR2 YYEEEE. The CDR3 consists of 16 residues. As DNA, the CDR3 is TGTGCCAGCAGCTTGGAAGGGATAGGTCTGCGGGATGAGCAGTTCTTC. Translated, it gives CASSLEGIGLRDEQFF.

The chain employs TRBV6-5 and TRBJ2-7, with D possibly being TRBD1 (6 bases). The CDR3 is 15 amino acids. Germline values: CDR1 MNHEY, CDR2 SVGAGI. Trimming cost V 6 bases and J 0 bases, with 15 bases left between them. The CDR3 sequence is CASSRSMDSSYEQYF. In nucleotides, the CDR3 is TGTGCCAGCAGCCGATCTATGGACAGCTCCTACGAGCAGTACTTC.